The clone carrying this T cell receptor beta chain was detected only a few times. Germline values: CDR1 SGHRS, CDR2 YFSETQ. V lost 0 bases, J lost 5 bases, and 12 bases lay in between. The CDR3 is 15 amino acids. This record comes from a study of PD-L1 blockade in urothelial cancer. About the study: Bladder-origin urothelial cancer in males described about 90% of the roughly 30 patients. Analyses were performed on blood at 3 weeks after treatment start (the second dose) and at 6 weeks.

Profiling relied on immunoSEQ multiplex PCR, and the TCRdb table lists in-frame clones only, not all of them. The data contain about 70,000 clones, 84% of them singletons. Sequenced here: PBMCs, sampled around atezolizumab (anti-PD-L1) treatment. This clonotype was sampled from a man aged 65-85 years with urothelial cancer. The J gene is TRBJ1-5, the V gene TRBV5-1; unclear D gene. The CDR3 DNA follows: TGCGCCAGCAGCTTGGATCCGGTAGGAGATCAGCCCCAGCATTTT. Translated, it gives CASSLDPVGDQPQHF.